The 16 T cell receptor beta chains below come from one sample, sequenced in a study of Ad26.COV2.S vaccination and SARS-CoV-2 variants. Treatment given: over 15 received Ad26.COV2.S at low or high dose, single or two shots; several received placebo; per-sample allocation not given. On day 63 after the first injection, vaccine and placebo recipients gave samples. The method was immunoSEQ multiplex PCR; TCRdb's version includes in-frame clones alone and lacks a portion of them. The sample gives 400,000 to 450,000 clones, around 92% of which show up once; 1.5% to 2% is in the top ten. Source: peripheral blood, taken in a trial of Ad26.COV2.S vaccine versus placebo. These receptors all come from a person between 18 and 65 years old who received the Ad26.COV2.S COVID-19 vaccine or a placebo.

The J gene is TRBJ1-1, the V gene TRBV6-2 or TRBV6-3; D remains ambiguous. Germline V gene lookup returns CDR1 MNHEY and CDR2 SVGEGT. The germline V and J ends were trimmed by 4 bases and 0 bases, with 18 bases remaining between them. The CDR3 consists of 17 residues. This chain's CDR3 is CASSSAGTVILNTEAFF. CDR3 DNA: TGTGCCAGCAGTTCCGCCGGAACAGTTATATTGAACACTGAAGCTTTCTTT.

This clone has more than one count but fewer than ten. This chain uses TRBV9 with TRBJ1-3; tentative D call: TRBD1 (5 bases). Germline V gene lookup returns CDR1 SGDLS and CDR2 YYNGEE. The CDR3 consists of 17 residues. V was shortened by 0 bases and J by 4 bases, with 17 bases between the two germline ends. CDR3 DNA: TGTGCCAGCAGCGTAGGATGGGGGGAGACGTTCGGAAACACCATATATTTT. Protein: CASSVGWGETFGNTIYF. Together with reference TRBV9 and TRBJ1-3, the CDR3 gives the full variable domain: DSGVTQTPKHLITATGQRVTLRCSPRSGDLSVYWYQQSLDQGLQFLIQYYNGEERAKGNILERFSAQQFPDLHSELNLSSLELGDSALYFCASSVGWGETFGNTIYFGEGSWLTVV.

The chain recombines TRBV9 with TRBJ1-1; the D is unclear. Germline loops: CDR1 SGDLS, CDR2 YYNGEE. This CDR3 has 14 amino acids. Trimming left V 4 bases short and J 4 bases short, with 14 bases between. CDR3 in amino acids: CASSPRGLLTEAFF. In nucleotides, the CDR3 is TGTGCCAGCAGCCCACGAGGCTTACTCACTGAAGCTTTCTTT.

The chain's CDR3 is CASSWGQQHNEQFF. CDR3 in DNA: TGTGCCAGTAGTTGGGGACAGCAGCACAATGAGCAGTTCTTC. V and J are TRBV19 and TRBJ2-1, with TRBD1 matching over 7 bases. The V and J ends lost 5 bases and 5 bases, in that order; junction bases with no gene match: 6. CDR3 length: 14 residues. Germline CDR1 and CDR2: LNHDA and SQIVND (reference sequence). The whole variable domain, filled in from reference TRBV19 and TRBJ2-1, reads DGGITQSPKYLFRKEGQNVTLSCEQNLNHDAMYWYRQDPGQGLRLIYYSQIVNDFQKGDIAEGYSVSREKKESFPLTVTSAQKNPTAFYLCASSWGQQHNEQFFGPGTRLTVL.

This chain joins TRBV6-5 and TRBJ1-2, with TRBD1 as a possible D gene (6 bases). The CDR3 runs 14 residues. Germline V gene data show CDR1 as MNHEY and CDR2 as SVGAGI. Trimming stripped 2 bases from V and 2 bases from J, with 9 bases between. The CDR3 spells CASSYKGQNYGYTF. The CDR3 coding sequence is TGTGCCAGCAGTTACAAGGGACAAAACTATGGCTACACCTTC.

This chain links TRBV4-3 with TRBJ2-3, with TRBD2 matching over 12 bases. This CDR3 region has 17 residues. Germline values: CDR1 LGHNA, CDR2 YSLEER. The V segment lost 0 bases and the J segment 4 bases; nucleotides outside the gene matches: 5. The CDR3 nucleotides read TGCGCCAGCAGCCAAGAGACCAGACTAGCGGGAGCAGATACGCAGTATTTT. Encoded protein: CASSQETRLAGADTQYF.

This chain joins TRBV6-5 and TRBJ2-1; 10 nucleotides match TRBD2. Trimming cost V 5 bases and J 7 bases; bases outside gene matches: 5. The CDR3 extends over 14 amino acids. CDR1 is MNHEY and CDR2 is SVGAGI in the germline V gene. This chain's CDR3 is CASSTSGDGNEQFF. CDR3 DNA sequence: TGTGCCAGCAGTACTAGCGGGGATGGAAATGAGCAGTTCTTC.

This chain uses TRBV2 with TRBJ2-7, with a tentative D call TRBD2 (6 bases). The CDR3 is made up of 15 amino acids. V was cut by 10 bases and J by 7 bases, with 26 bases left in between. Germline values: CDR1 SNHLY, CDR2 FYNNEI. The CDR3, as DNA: TGTGCCATCAATCCGGGGAGTCGGGAGTCTTCGGAGCAGTACTTC. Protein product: CAINPGSRESSEQYF.

The CDR3 coding sequence is TGTGCCAGCAGCTTGATTGGGACAGGGGGCTACGAGCAGTACTTC. It codes for CASSLIGTGGYEQYF. J is TRBJ2-7 and V is TRBV7-2; 11 positions match TRBD1. Germline CDR1 SGHTA, CDR2 FQGNSA. This CDR3 contains 15 residues. J gave up 3 bases and V 3 bases, and 4 bases lay outside the gene matches.

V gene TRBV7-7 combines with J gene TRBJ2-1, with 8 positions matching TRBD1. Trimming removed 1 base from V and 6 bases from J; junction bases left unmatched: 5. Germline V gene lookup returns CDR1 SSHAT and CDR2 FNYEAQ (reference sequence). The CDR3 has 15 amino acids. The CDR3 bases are TGTGCCAGCAGCTTAGGGACAGGGACGGGCAATGAGCAGTTCTTC. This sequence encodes CASSLGTGTGNEQFF.

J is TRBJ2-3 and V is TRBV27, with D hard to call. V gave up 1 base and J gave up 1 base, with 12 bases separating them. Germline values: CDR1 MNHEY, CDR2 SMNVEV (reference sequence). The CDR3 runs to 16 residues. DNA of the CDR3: TGTGCCAGCAGTTTATTCCAACTCGCGGGCACAGATACGCAGTATTTT. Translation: CASSLFQLAGTDTQYF.

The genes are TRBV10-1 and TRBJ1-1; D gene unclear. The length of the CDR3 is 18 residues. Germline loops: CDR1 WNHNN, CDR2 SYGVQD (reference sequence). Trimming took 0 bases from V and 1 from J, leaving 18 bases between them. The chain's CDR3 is CASSESRKAIEKNTEAFF. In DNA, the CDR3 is TGCGCCAGCAGTGAGTCGAGGAAAGCCATCGAAAAGAACACTGAAGCTTTCTTT.

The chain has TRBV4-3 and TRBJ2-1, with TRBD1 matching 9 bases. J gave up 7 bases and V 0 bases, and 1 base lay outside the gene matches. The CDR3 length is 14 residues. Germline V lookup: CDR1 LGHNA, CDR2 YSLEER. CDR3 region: CASSQEGTGNEQFF. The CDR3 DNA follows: TGCGCCAGCAGCCAAGAAGGGACAGGGAATGAGCAGTTCTTC.

CDR3 amino acids: CASSFAGVNYGYTF. In DNA, the CDR3 is TGCGCCAGCAGCTTTGCGGGGGTTAACTATGGCTACACCTTC. The rearrangement uses TRBV5-1 and TRBJ1-2, with a possible D match to TRBD1 (5 bases). V lost 2 bases and J lost 1, with 9 bases in between. Germline V gene sequence: CDR1 SGHRS, CDR2 YFSETQ. The CDR3 sequence is 14 residues long.

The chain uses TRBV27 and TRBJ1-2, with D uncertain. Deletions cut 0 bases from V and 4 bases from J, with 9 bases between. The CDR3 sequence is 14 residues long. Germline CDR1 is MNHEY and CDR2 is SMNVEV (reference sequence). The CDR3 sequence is CASSLSMAVYGYTF. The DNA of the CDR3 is TGTGCCAGCAGTTTATCGATGGCAGTCTATGGCTACACCTTC.

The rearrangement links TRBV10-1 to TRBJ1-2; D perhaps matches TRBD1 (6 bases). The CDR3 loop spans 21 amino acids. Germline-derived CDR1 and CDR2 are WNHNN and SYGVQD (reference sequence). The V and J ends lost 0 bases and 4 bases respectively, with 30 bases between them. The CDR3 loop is CASSESNPNGRDTREAYGYTF. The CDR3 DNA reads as TGCGCCAGCAGTGAGTCGAACCCGAACGGCAGGGACACTAGGGAGGCCTATGGCTACACCTTC.